A selection of T cell receptor beta chains follows, all from one sample in a study of neoadjuvant nivolumab and ipilimumab in lung cancer. The repertoire was sequenced with immunoSEQ multiplex PCR; TCRdb's copy has only in-frame clones and lacks some. The profile covers approximately 4,900 clones, with 91% appearing a single time and about 3.1% taken by the ten largest. Source: blood, taken after neoadjuvant nivolumab, alone or with ipilimumab, at or shortly before surgery. The receptors were gathered from an adult with non-small cell lung cancer. Some clones in this sample may be carry-over from other donors' samples. Each CDR3 is given with its conserved first and last residue. A D gene is named only where the DNA matches it firmly. Clone size is not always given. Where it is, it says once, few, many or a class for expanded clones.

TRBV5-1	TRBJ2-6	NA	NA	TGCGCCAGCAGCTCAGGAAGCTCTGGGGCCAACGTCCTGACTTTC	CASSSGSSGANVLTF
TRBV6-6	TRBJ2-7	TRBD1	NA	TGTGCCAGCAGGCTTAGCCGGGACAGGGTGAGCGAGCAGTACTTC	CASRLSRDRVSEQYF
TRBV11-2	TRBJ2-7	NA	once	TGTGCCAGCAGCTTAGTCGAGGGGCTTTCCTACGAGCAGTACTTC	CASSLVEGLSYEQYF
TRBV16	TRBJ1-1	TRBD1	NA	TGTGCCAGCAGCCAAGGGACAGATGAAGCTTTCTTT	CASSQGTDEAFF
TRBV5-4	TRBJ2-5	NA	NA	TGTGCCAGCAGCTTCATCCCCCGGGAGACCCAGTACTTC	CASSFIPRETQYF
TRBV7-9	TRBJ1-4	NA	NA	TGTGCCAGCAGTTCAACCGGAGGGGACCAAGGGGAACTGTTTTTT	CASSSTGGDQGELFF
TRBV2	TRBJ1-4	NA	NA	TGTGCCAGCAACCTGCAGGGGTCAACTAATGAAAAACTGTTTTTT	CASNLQGSTNEKLFF
TRBV5-5	TRBJ2-6	NA	NA	TGTGCCAGCAGCTTAGGCTCTGGGTTCGCCAACGTCCTGACTTTC	CASSLGSGFANVLTF
TRBV9	TRBJ2-1	TRBD2	NA	TGTGCCAGCAGCGTAGCTGGGGGACTAGCGGACAATAACAATGAGCAGTTCTTC	CASSVAGGLADNNNEQFF
TRBV11-2	TRBJ1-2	NA	NA	TGTGCCAGCAGCTCCCATTCGGTGGACTATGGCTACACCTTC	CASSSHSVDYGYTF
TRBV7-8	TRBJ1-2	TRBD1	NA	TGTGCCAGCAGCTTCGACAGGGGCGGTTACTATGGCTACACCTTC	CASSFDRGGYYGYTF
TRBV11-3	TRBJ2-1	TRBD2	NA	TGTGCCAGCAGCTTATCCGGGACTAGCGGGATTGATGAGCAGTTCTTC	CASSLSGTSGIDEQFF
TRBV7-4	TRBJ2-7	NA	NA	TGTGCCAGCAGCTTAGGAGGGGACACTACCTACGAGCAGTACTTC	CASSLGGDTTYEQYF
TRBV18	TRBJ2-5	NA	NA	TGTGCCAGCTCACCAAGGAACGGAGGGGAGACCCAGTACTTC	CASSPRNGGETQYF
TRBV5-1	TRBJ1-3	TRBD1	once	TGCGCCAGCAGCCCAGGACAGGGCCGCTCTGGAAACACCATATATTTT	CASSPGQGRSGNTIYF
TRBV12-5	TRBJ2-2	TRBD1	NA	TGTGCTAGTGGCCAGGGGGTCCGGTTGGGGACCGGGGAGCTGTTTTTT	CASGQGVRLGTGELFF
TRBV29-1	TRBJ1-5	NA	NA	TGCAGCGTTGGGGAGCCTAATCAGCCCCAGCATTTT	CSVGEPNQPQHF
TRBV18	TRBJ2-7	TRBD1	NA	TGTGCCAGCTCACCGCGTACACAGGGGTTAGCCTACGAGCAGTACTTC	CASSPRTQGLAYEQYF
TRBV6-5	TRBJ2-3	TRBD2	NA	TGTGCCAGCAGTTCACGGACTAGCGGGAGAGTAGATACGCAGTATTTT	CASSSRTSGRVDTQYF
TRBV7-3	TRBJ2-2	NA	NA	TGTGCCAGCAGCTTAAACGGAGCGGTGCCCGGGGAGCTGTTTTTT	CASSLNGAVPGELFF
TRBV5-1	TRBJ1-1	NA	few	TGCGCCAGCAGCTTGGGGGCAGGGATGAACACTGAAGCTTTCTTT	CASSLGAGMNTEAFF
TRBV15	TRBJ2-5	TRBD2	NA	TGTGCCACCAGCGCGGGAGGGCCCCCCCAAGAGACCCAGTACTTC	CATSAGGPPQETQYF
TRBV7-2	TRBJ2-1	NA	NA	TGTGCCAGCAGCGCGACTTACAATGAGCAGTTCTTC	CASSATYNEQFF
TRBV7-9	TRBJ2-7	NA	NA	TGTGCCAGCAGTTTCTTTTCGACATCGCCCACCTACGAGCAGTACTTC	CASSFFSTSPTYEQYF
TRBV11-2	TRBJ1-2	NA	NA	TGTGCCAGCAGCCCCTGGGGGGGAATCGGATATGGCTACACCTTC	CASSPWGGIGYGYTF
TRBV19	TRBJ1-2	NA	NA	TGTGCCAGTAGTATAGAGCGGCAGATCTATGGCTACACCTTC	CASSIERQIYGYTF
TRBV2	TRBJ2-1	TRBD1	NA	TGTGCCAGCAGTGAAGCCAGGGGGCCGGTTGAGCAGTTCTTC	CASSEARGPVEQFF
TRBV2	TRBJ1-1	NA	NA	TGTGCCAGCAGTGAACCTGGGGGCCGGACTGAAGCTTTCTTT	CASSEPGGRTEAFF